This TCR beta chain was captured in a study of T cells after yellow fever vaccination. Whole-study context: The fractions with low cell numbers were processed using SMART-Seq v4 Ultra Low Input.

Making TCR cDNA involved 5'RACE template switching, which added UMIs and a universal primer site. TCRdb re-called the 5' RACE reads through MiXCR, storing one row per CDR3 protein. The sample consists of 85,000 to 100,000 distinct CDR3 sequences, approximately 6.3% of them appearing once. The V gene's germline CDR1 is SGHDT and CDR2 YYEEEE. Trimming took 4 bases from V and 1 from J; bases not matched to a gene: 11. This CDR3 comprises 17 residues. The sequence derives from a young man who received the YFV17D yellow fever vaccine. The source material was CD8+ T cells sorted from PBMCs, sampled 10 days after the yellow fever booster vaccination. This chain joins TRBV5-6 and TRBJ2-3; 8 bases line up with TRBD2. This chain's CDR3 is CASSPSRGALRTDTQYF. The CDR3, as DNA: TGTGCCAGCAGCCCCTCGCGGGGGGCACTTCGCACAGATACGCAGTATTTT.